These 30 T cell receptor beta chains share one sample of origin, sequenced in a study of shared T cell receptors in the human thymus. The assay was immunoSEQ multiplex PCR, and TCRdb's table has in-frame clones only and misses some. The table includes about 540,000 clones, more than 75% detected once. These records were also assigned to another study, of human thymus T cells.

Sequencing was carried out using thymocytes. These receptors came from a boy less than two years old with a congenital heart defect.

This clone showed up just a few times. The chain has TRBV20-1 and TRBJ2-7; the match to TRBD2 covers 7 bases. Looked up from germline, CDR1 is DFQATT and CDR2 is SNEGSKA (reference sequence). J lost 9 bases, V lost 6 bases, and 5 bases had no gene match. The CDR3 has 10 amino acids. The CDR3 sequence is CSARSGGQYF. The CDR3 DNA sequence: TGCAGTGCCAGATCGGGAGGGCAGTACTTC.

The table lists this clone with a count of one. This chain joins TRBV28 and TRBJ2-5, with TRBD1 as a possible D gene (6 bases). Germline values: CDR1 MDHEN, CDR2 SYDVKM. Trimming stripped 2 bases from V and 3 bases from J, with 13 bases between. The CDR3 totals 15 residues. The CDR3 DNA reads as TGTGCCAGCAGTTTACTGAACAGGGAAAAAGAGACCCAGTACTTC. The encoded protein is CASSLLNREKETQYF.

This clone was detected a few times. The chain carries TRBV4-2 and TRBJ1-4; D unresolved. V was clipped by 4 bases and J by 8 bases, with 17 bases between them. This CDR3 comprises 15 residues. Germline assignment: CDR1 LGHNA and CDR2 YNFKEQ. The CDR3, as DNA: TGTGCCAGCAGCCGGAAGTGGAGGGCCCCCGAAAAACTGTTTTTT. This codes for CASSRKWRAPEKLFF.

The chain couples TRBV7-2 to TRBJ2-3; TRBD2 aligns across 8 bases. The CDR3 is 15 amino acids. CDR1 is SGHTA and CDR2 is FQGNSA in the germline V gene. The V gene end was trimmed by 0 bases and the J gene end by 2 bases; junction bases not matched to a gene: 1. CDR3 region: CASSLASGITDTQYF. The CDR3 DNA follows: TGTGCCAGCAGCTTAGCTAGCGGGATCACAGATACGCAGTATTTT. The variable domain in full, with the rest retrieved from reference TRBV7-2 and TRBJ2-3, is GAGVSQSPSNKVTEKGKDVELRCDPISGHTALYWYRQSLGQGLEFLIYFQGNSAPDKSGLPSDRFSAERTGGSVSTLTIQRTQQEDSAVYLCASSLASGITDTQYFGPGTRLTVL.

Concerning this clone: The sample carries other DNA sequences with the same CDR3. V and J are TRBV27 and TRBJ2-7, with D maybe TRBD2 (6 bases). In germline, CDR1 is MNHEY, CDR2 SMNVEV (reference sequence). V shed 3 bases and J shed 6 bases, with 9 bases lying between them. The CDR3 is made up of 12 amino acids. CDR3 in DNA: TGTGCCAGCAGTTTGGGGGGTTCCGAGCAGTACTTC. Translating gives CASSLGGSEQYF.

This clone came up once. The J gene is TRBJ2-7, the V gene TRBV15; the match to TRBD2 covers 8 bases. The CDR3 extends over 13 amino acids. Unmatched junction bases numbered 7, after V lost 7 bases and J lost 5 bases. The V gene's germline CDR1 is LNHNV and CDR2 YYDKDF (reference sequence). The chain's CDR3 is CATTRGREDEQYF. The CDR3 DNA sequence: TGTGCCACCACCCGGGGGCGGGAGGACGAGCAGTACTTC.

CDR3 in amino acids: CASSEEIIGDRGPYEQYF. In DNA form, the CDR3 reads TGCGCCAGCAGTGAGGAAATTATAGGGGACAGGGGTCCCTACGAGCAGTACTTC. This chain uses TRBV10-1 with TRBJ2-7; 10 nucleotides agree with TRBD1. Germline V gives CDR1 WNHNN, CDR2 SYGVQD (reference sequence). The CDR3 contains 18 residues. V lost 2 bases, J lost 2 bases, and 12 bases stayed unmatched.

In this sample, this clone turned up a few times. Additional DNA sequences in this sample encode the identical CDR3. The chain combines TRBV2 with TRBJ1-5, with 9 bases fitting TRBD1. The length of the CDR3 is 14 residues. The V gene end was trimmed by 5 bases and the J gene end by 8 bases; junction bases not matched to a gene: 7. Looked up from germline, CDR1 is SNHLY and CDR2 is FYNNEI. The CDR3: CASSSGTGREPQHF. DNA for the CDR3: TGTGCCAGCAGTTCGGGGACAGGGAGGGAGCCCCAGCATTTT.

The chain carries TRBV30 and TRBJ1-1; 9 positions agree with TRBD1. The CDR3 is 15 residues long. Germline V gene sequence: CDR1 GTSNPN, CDR2 SVGIG (reference sequence). The V segment lost 1 base and the J segment 0 bases; nucleotides outside the gene matches: 3. CDR3 sequence (DNA): TGTGCCTGGAGTGCACAGGGGGCTATGAACACTGAAGCTTTCTTT. This encodes CAWSAQGAMNTEAFF.

CDR3 in amino acids: CASSPDRVNEKLFF. Written as DNA, the CDR3 is TGTGCCAGCAGCCCGGACAGGGTTAATGAAAAACTGTTTTTT. The V call is TRBV11-2, the J call TRBJ1-4; 8 bases fit TRBD1. V shed 5 bases, J shed 4 bases, and the junction held 3 bases outside the gene matches. The CDR3 consists of 14 residues. The V gene's germline CDR1 is SGHAT and CDR2 FQNNGV.

This chain links TRBV27 with TRBJ1-5, with D hard to call. Germline values: CDR1 MNHEY, CDR2 SMNVEV (reference sequence). The CDR3 length is 15 residues. The V end was cut by 4 bases, the J end by 0 bases, with 10 bases between. The CDR3 region is CASSSHPYSNQPQHF. As DNA, the CDR3 is TGTGCCAGCAGTTCCCACCCCTATAGCAATCAGCCCCAGCATTTT.

The chain is built from TRBV19 and TRBJ1-1; D is undetermined. The germline CDR1 and CDR2 sequences are LNHDA and SQIVND (reference sequence). This CDR3 comprises 14 residues. Trimming took 3 bases from V and 2 from J, leaving 10 bases between them. CDR3 sequence: CASSINIANTEAFF. The CDR3 coding sequence is TGTGCCAGTAGTATCAACATTGCAAACACTGAAGCTTTCTTT.

The rearrangement joins TRBV11-3 to TRBJ1-3; 8 nucleotides agree with TRBD1. V lost 5 bases and J lost 0; bases outside the gene matches: 12. The CDR3 length is 18 residues. Germline-derived CDR1 and CDR2 are SGHNT and YENEEA. The CDR3 spells CASSPPGQADLSGNTIYF. CDR3 bases: TGTGCCAGCAGCCCTCCGGGACAGGCCGACCTCTCTGGAAACACCATATATTTT.

This clone showed up just a few times. The chain couples TRBV19 to TRBJ2-1; D is unclear. V shed 2 bases and J shed 3 bases, with 11 bases lying between them. The CDR3 is 15 residues long. Germline CDR1 is LNHDA and CDR2 is SQIVND (reference sequence). The CDR3 loop reads CASSIHFHGYNEQFF. The CDR3 DNA reads as TGTGCCAGTAGTATACACTTTCACGGCTACAATGAGCAGTTCTTC.

This chain links TRBV7-8 with TRBJ2-1; a weak D match, TRBD2 (5 bases). Germline V gene sequence: CDR1 SGHVS, CDR2 FQNEAQ. Trimming took off 0 bases at V and 7 bases at J, with 13 bases between the two ends. This CDR3 region has 15 residues. CDR3 coding DNA: TGTGCCAGCAGCTTAGCACCTAGCTATAGGAATGAGCAGTTCTTC. Its protein is CASSLAPSYRNEQFF.

This chain uses TRBV27 with TRBJ2-7, with 8 nucleotides matching TRBD1. Germline V gene sequence: CDR1 MNHEY, CDR2 SMNVEV (reference sequence). CDR3 length: 17 residues. Losses at the gene ends were 5 bases for V and 0 bases for J; bases not matched to a gene: 12. Here the CDR3 reads CASSAAADRGPSYEQYF. CDR3 nucleotide sequence: TGTGCCAGCAGTGCCGCCGCCGACAGGGGTCCCTCCTACGAGCAGTACTTC.

This clone has more than one count but fewer than ten. The rearrangement uses TRBV6-1 and TRBJ2-1, with D possibly matching TRBD2 (5 bases). The CDR3 has 14 residues. Trimming pared 4 bases from V and 0 bases from J, leaving 7 bases between. CDR1 and CDR2 from the germline V gene are MNHNS and SASEGT. CDR3 DNA: TGTGCCAGCAGTGCTGGGAGCTCCTACAATGAGCAGTTCTTC. Translated, it gives CASSAGSSYNEQFF.

The chain links TRBV5-4 to TRBJ2-7; TRBD1 matches at 10 bases. Germline CDR1 and CDR2: SGHNT and YYREEE (reference sequence). This CDR3 is 16 amino acids long. J lost 1 base, V lost 2 bases, and 6 bases had no gene match. CDR3 amino acids: CASSFWDRGPSYEQYF. CDR3 DNA sequence: TGTGCCAGCAGCTTTTGGGACAGGGGCCCTTCCTACGAGCAGTACTTC.

This chain uses TRBV7-9 with TRBJ1-5; 7 nucleotides match TRBD1. The V and J ends lost 1 base and 7 bases, in that order; junction bases with no gene match: 10. The CDR3 runs 16 residues. Germline values: CDR1 SEHNR, CDR2 FQNEAQ (reference sequence). This CDR3 reads CASSLGSGRGGQPQHF. The CDR3 nucleotides read TGTGCCAGCAGCTTAGGATCTGGGAGAGGGGGCCAGCCCCAGCATTTT.

The rearrangement links TRBV27 to TRBJ2-2; D is undetermined. The CDR3 consists of 17 residues. The V end lost 5 bases, the J end lost 4 bases, and 20 bases lay between the germline ends. Germline CDR1 reads MNHEY; CDR2 reads SMNVEV (reference sequence). CDR3 sequence (DNA): TGTGCCAGCAGTCCCCACCACGTTCTAAGTCTCACCGGGGAGCTGTTTTTT. Translation gives CASSPHHVLSLTGELFF.

The chain links TRBV27 to TRBJ2-3; 7 nucleotides match TRBD2. The CDR3 runs to 20 residues. Trimming removed 6 bases from V and 0 bases from J; junction bases left unmatched: 21. The germline gives CDR1 MNHEY, CDR2 SMNVEV (reference sequence). CDR3 residues: CASSCHLGEGRSPSTDTQYF. The CDR3 DNA reads TGTGCCAGCAGCTGTCACCTTGGGGAGGGCCGGTCTCCTAGCACAGATACGCAGTATTTT.

This clone was detected a few times. This rearrangement joins TRBV4-2 to TRBJ2-1, with 11 positions matching TRBD2. CDR3 length: 21 amino acids. V shed 4 bases, J shed 4 bases, and the junction held 21 bases outside the gene matches. Germline CDR1 is LGHNA and CDR2 is YNFKEQ. DNA for the CDR3: TGTGCCAGCAGCCGGAGGGACGGGGAGACTAGCGGGAACTGTCCTTACAATGAGCAGTTCTTC. Encoded protein: CASSRRDGETSGNCPYNEQFF.

This chain uses TRBV10-3 with TRBJ2-7; D gene ambiguous. V shed 0 bases and J shed 5 bases, with 14 bases lying between them. CDR3 length equals 15 residues. Germline V gene lookup returns CDR1 ENHRY and CDR2 SYGVKD. CDR3 sequence (DNA): TGTGCCATCAGTGAGTCTCGAGACACTCCTGACGAGCAGTACTTC. Translation gives CAISESRDTPDEQYF.

The rearrangement joins TRBV5-6 to TRBJ2-1; 11 bases agree with TRBD1. In germline, CDR1 is SGHDT, CDR2 YYEEEE. V lost 0 bases, J lost 5 bases, and 4 bases stayed unmatched. The CDR3 loop spans 16 amino acids. The CDR3 sequence: CASSLVGQGAHNEQFF. As DNA, the CDR3 is TGTGCCAGCAGCTTGGTTGGACAGGGGGCCCACAATGAGCAGTTCTTC. Full variable domain (missing parts from reference TRBV5-6 and TRBJ2-1): DAGVTQSPTHLIKTRGQQVTLRCSPKSGHDTVSWYQQALGQGPQFIFQYYEEEERQRGNFPDRFSGHQFPNYSSELNVNALLLGDSALYLCASSLVGQGAHNEQFFGPGTRLTVL.

V is TRBV6-5 and J is TRBJ1-5, with D perhaps TRBD1 (6 bases). This CDR3 region has 14 residues. Germline loops: CDR1 MNHEY, CDR2 SVGAGI. Trimming shortened V by 6 bases and J by 2 bases, and 11 bases separated the two germline ends. In DNA form, the CDR3 reads TGTGCCAGCAGCCCACAGGGTCGCAATCAGCCCCAGCATTTT. Residues: CASSPQGRNQPQHF.

The chain links TRBV19 to TRBJ2-1, with 15 bases aligning to TRBD2. The CDR3 covers 13 residues. V lost 9 bases to trimming and J lost 10 bases; unmatched junction nucleotides: 4. Germline V gene sequence: CDR1 LNHDA, CDR2 SQIVND (reference sequence). The CDR3 region has the DNA TGTGCCAGCCGGACTAGCGGGAGGGCAGAGCAGTTCTTC. It yields the protein CASRTSGRAEQFF.

V is TRBV6-1 and J is TRBJ1-3; D ambiguous. The CDR3 spans 14 residues. Trimming took off 7 bases at V and 0 bases at J, with 10 bases between the two ends. Germline CDR1 is MNHNS and CDR2 is SASEGT. CDR3 DNA: TGTGCCAGCAATGGTGGCTTCTCTGGAAACACCATATATTTT. Its translation: CASNGGFSGNTIYF.

The gene calls are TRBV5-1 and TRBJ2-3; 8 positions agree with TRBD2. The CDR3 sequence is 17 residues long. Germline CDR1 and CDR2: SGHRS and YFSETQ. Germline trimming cut 5 bases from V and 2 bases from J; bases unmatched to any gene: 13. CDR3 nucleotide sequence: TGCGCCAGCAGACAAAAGGGGTCGGGAGGGGTCACAGATACGCAGTATTTT. Protein: CASRQKGSGGVTDTQYF.

The V gene is TRBV19, the J gene TRBJ2-5; 13 bases align to TRBD2. V was pared by 10 bases and J by 4 bases, with 9 bases of the junction left unmatched. Looked up from germline, CDR1 is LNHDA and CDR2 is SQIVND (reference sequence). This CDR3 region has 15 residues. Here the CDR3 DNA reads TGTGCCAAAAGGACTAGCGGGAGTGGGGGAGAGACCCAGTACTTC. Protein: CAKRTSGSGGETQYF.

The gene calls are TRBV10-3 and TRBJ1-5; no clear D gene. V lost 10 bases to trimming and J lost 5 bases, with 21 bases between them. In germline, CDR1 is ENHRY, CDR2 SYGVKD. CDR3 length: 15 amino acids. CDR3 nucleotides: TGTGCCACCCAGGTCCGGGAGGGTAGGGATCAGCCCCAGCATTTT. The encoded protein is CATQVREGRDQPQHF.